Following are 22 T cell receptor beta chains from one sample sequenced in a study of T cells in Graves' hyperthyroidism and ophthalmopathy. TCR beta CDR3 regions were amplified from RNA. The TCR CDR3 was amplified in a first-round RT-PCR using the HTBI primer set. TCRdb passed the multiplex PCR reads through MiXCR, listing each CDR3 protein once. The sample carries around 800,000 distinct CDR3 sequences, over 35% recorded once. What was sequenced was blood. The receptors originated from a man younger than 35 with Graves' hyperthyroidism.

This clonotype was observed at least ten times. The genes are TRBV5-1 and TRBJ1-1; the match to TRBD1 covers 8 bases. This CDR3 spans 16 amino acids. The trim removed 6 bases at V and 0 bases at J, leaving 10 bases unmatched. Germline assignment: CDR1 SGHRS and CDR2 YFSETQ. The CDR3 loop is CASKPWTGRMNTEAFF. The DNA of the CDR3 is TGCGCCAGCAAACCCTGGACAGGGCGTATGAACACTGAAGCTTTCTTT.

This rearrangement joins TRBV2 to TRBJ2-5; 8 bases fit TRBD2. V dropped 6 bases and J dropped 2; count of bases not matched to a gene: 5. This CDR3 comprises 14 residues. Germline loops: CDR1 SNHLY, CDR2 FYNNEI. As DNA, the CDR3 is TGTGCCAGCAGATGGGGCGGGAGGCAAGAGACCCAGTACTTC. Translated: CASRWGGRQETQYF.

In its sample, this clonotype was seen a few times. The J gene is TRBJ2-5, the V gene TRBV20-1, with unresolved D. CDR1 DFQATT and CDR2 SNEGSKA come from the germline V gene (reference sequence). The V gene lost 3 bases and the J gene lost 9 bases, with 14 bases spanning the gap. The CDR3 spans 12 residues. CDR3 amino acids: CSASRPPESQYF. In DNA, the CDR3 is TGCAGTGCTAGTAGGCCCCCGGAGTCCCAGTACTTC.

The chain has TRBV5-1 and TRBJ1-5, with TRBD1 identical over 8 bases. Germline assignment: CDR1 SGHRS and CDR2 YFSETQ. The CDR3 covers 14 residues. The V segment lost 7 bases and the J segment 7 bases; nucleotides outside the gene matches: 10. The CDR3 coding sequence is TGCGCCAGCTTGACAGGGGATACGAAGCAGCCCCAGCATTTT. Its protein product is CASLTGDTKQPQHF.

The chain uses TRBV11-3 and TRBJ2-2; TRBD1 matches at 7 bases. The V and J ends lost 7 bases and 4 bases, in that order; junction bases with no gene match: 12. The germline V gene has CDR1 SGHNT and CDR2 YENEEA. This CDR3 spans 16 amino acids. The CDR3 loop reads CASTRQGPMGTGELFF. CDR3 DNA sequence: TGTGCCAGCACCCGACAGGGCCCGATGGGCACCGGGGAGCTGTTTTTT.

The table lists this clonotype with a few counts. The chain couples TRBV10-3 to TRBJ2-3; 8 positions match TRBD1. The germline gives CDR1 ENHRY, CDR2 SYGVKD. CDR3 length: 15 amino acids. With V trimmed by 3 bases and J by 4 bases, 6 bases remained unmatched. CDR3 protein: CAISDPGGRADTQYF. The DNA of the CDR3 is TGTGCCATCAGTGACCCAGGGGGCCGAGCAGATACGCAGTATTTT.

The rearrangement joins TRBV5-1 to TRBJ2-2; weak D call: TRBD1 (5 bases). CDR1 and CDR2 from the germline V gene are SGHRS and YFSETQ. Trimming pared 3 bases from V and 8 bases from J, leaving 20 bases between. The CDR3 runs 16 residues. CDR3 bases: TGCGCCAGCAGCTCCCTCGGCTTCGACAGCTTAGGGGAGCTGTTTTTT. Residues: CASSSLGFDSLGELFF.

The V call is TRBV29-1, the J call TRBJ1-1; TRBD1 might be the D (5 bases). Trimming pared 7 bases from V and 7 bases from J, leaving 10 bases between. CDR3 length equals 10 residues. Looked up from germline, CDR1 is SQVTM and CDR2 is ANQGSEA. For the CDR3, the DNA is TGCAGCGGGCACGGGGGTGAAGCTTTCTTT. This encodes CSGHGGEAFF.

The chain recombines TRBV29-1 with TRBJ2-6, with 8 bases lining up with TRBD1. The V segment lost 6 bases and the J segment 2 bases; nucleotides outside the gene matches: 12. Germline lookup yields CDR1 SQVTM and CDR2 ANQGSEA. The length of the CDR3 is 17 residues. CDR3 coding DNA: TGCAGCGTAGAGGGACAGGCCAATGCCCCTGGGGCCAACGTCCTGACTTTC. As protein: CSVEGQANAPGANVLTF.

This clonotype was observed a few times. This rearrangement joins TRBV5-6 to TRBJ2-5, with a tentative D call TRBD2 (6 bases). The CDR3 totals 15 residues. Germline V gene data show CDR1 as SGHDT and CDR2 as YYEEEE. The V gene lost 0 bases and the J gene lost 3 bases, with 12 bases spanning the gap. The CDR3 reads CASSLGAGRKETQYF. For the CDR3, the DNA is TGTGCCAGCAGCTTGGGGGCGGGGCGAAAAGAGACCCAGTACTTC.

The chain is built from TRBV14 and TRBJ2-7; D possibly uses TRBD1 or TRBD2 (5 bases each). Germline assignment: CDR1 SGHDN and CDR2 FVKESK. The ends were cut back, 3 bases at V and 6 bases at J, with 6 bases in the middle. CDR3 length: 11 residues. The CDR3 DNA is TGTGCCAGCAGCCACGGGACCGAGCAGTACTTC. This codes for CASSHGTEQYF.

This sequence joins TRBV20-1 and TRBJ2-5, with 10 bases matching TRBD2. The CDR3 length is 17 residues. Germline-derived CDR1 and CDR2 are DFQATT and SNEGSKA (reference sequence). Trimming removed 1 base from V and 2 bases from J; junction bases left unmatched: 10. The chain's CDR3 is CSARVQGTSAIQETQYF. In DNA form, the CDR3 reads TGCAGTGCTAGAGTCCAGGGGACTAGCGCGATACAAGAGACCCAGTACTTC.

The V call is TRBV2, the J call TRBJ2-2; D may be TRBD1 (7 bases). Germline loops: CDR1 SNHLY, CDR2 FYNNEI. This CDR3 contains 12 residues. The V end lost 6 bases, the J end lost 8 bases, and 10 bases lay between the germline ends. CDR3 DNA: TGTGCCAGCAGGGAGGGACAGGGGGAGCTGTTTTTT. Translating it yields CASREGQGELFF.

The CDR3 bases are TGTGCCAGCAGGGTCAGGGAGATAAGCGAAGCTTTCTTT. It translates to CASRVREISEAFF. The rearrangement links TRBV7-8 to TRBJ1-1; perhaps TRBD1 as D (5 bases). Germline CDR1 reads SGHVS; CDR2 reads FQNEAQ. This CDR3 comprises 13 residues. The germline V and J ends were trimmed by 6 bases and 8 bases, with 16 bases remaining between them.

Comments on this clonotype: This may arise from a read error, as a much more abundant clone is one base away. The rearrangement links TRBV2 to TRBJ2-2; no clear D gene. The CDR3 spans 13 residues. Per the germline V gene, CDR1 is SNHLY and CDR2 is FYNNEI. The ends were cut back, 3 bases at V and 2 bases at J, with 4 bases in the middle. CDR3 in amino acids: CASSEDNTGELFF. CDR3 DNA: TGTGCCAGCAGTGAGGACAACACCGGGGAGCTGTTTTTT.

The chain uses TRBV6-5 and TRBJ2-7; no definite D call. The V gene's germline CDR1 is MNHEY and CDR2 SVGAGI. V lost 7 bases and J lost 6, with 13 bases in between. The CDR3 has 12 amino acids. CDR3 sequence reads: CASTTQKGEQYF. CDR3 coding DNA: TGTGCCAGCACCACGCAAAAAGGCGAGCAGTACTTC.

In its sample, this clonotype was seen many times. The chain links TRBV7-8 to TRBJ1-6, with D unresolved. V shed 1 base and J shed 8 bases, with 12 bases lying between them. The CDR3 is 15 residues long. Looked up from germline, CDR1 is SGHVS and CDR2 is FQNEAQ. As DNA, the CDR3 is TGTGCCAGCAGCTTAGGGCCCCAAAGCCATTCACCCCTCCACTTT. It codes for CASSLGPQSHSPLHF.

This clonotype was recorded at least ten times. V and J are TRBV25-1 and TRBJ1-4; the D gene is possibly TRBD1 (6 bases). Trimming left V 2 bases short and J 7 bases short, with 11 bases between. Germline V gene sequence: CDR1 MGHDK, CDR2 SYGVNS. This CDR3 comprises 14 residues. The CDR3 loop is CASSEPRTVEKLFF. The DNA of the CDR3 is TGTGCCAGCAGTGAACCCCGGACAGTTGAAAAACTGTTTTTT.

This clonotype was seen at least ten times. The rearrangement joins TRBV29-1 to TRBJ1-2, with D possibly TRBD1 on 5 matching bases. V shed 3 bases and J shed 2 bases, with 22 bases lying between them. Germline CDR1 and CDR2: SQVTM and ANQGSEA. CDR3 length: 17 amino acids. The chain's CDR3 is CSVDSGVAGTFNYGYTF. The CDR3 DNA follows: TGCAGCGTTGATAGTGGGGTCGCAGGGACCTTCAACTATGGCTACACCTTC.

This clonotype was observed a few times. The V gene is TRBV13, the J gene TRBJ1-2; tentatively, D is TRBD1 (6 bases). CDR3 length equals 13 residues. CDR1 PRHDT and CDR2 FYEKMQ come from the germline V gene (reference sequence). The V gene lost 5 bases and the J gene lost 5 bases, with 12 bases spanning the gap. CDR3 amino acids: CASSLQTGYGYTF. CDR3 sequence (DNA): TGTGCCAGCAGCCTCCAAACAGGGTATGGCTACACCTTC.

This clonotype was seen repeatedly, ten times or more. V gene TRBV7-8 combines with J gene TRBJ2-7; weak D call: TRBD1 (5 bases). Per germline, CDR1 SGHVS and CDR2 FQNEAQ. V dropped 5 bases and J dropped 7 bases, with 12 bases sitting between them. The CDR3 spans 12 residues. The CDR3 loop reads CASSPVRGEQYF. The CDR3 DNA sequence: TGTGCCAGCAGCCCAGTAAGGGGAGAGCAGTACTTC.

This chain uses TRBV24-1 with TRBJ2-2; D is ambiguous. The germline CDR1 and CDR2 sequences are KGHDR and SFDVKD. This CDR3 is built from 14 residues. Trimming cost V 4 bases and J 5 bases, with 10 bases left between them. CDR3 bases: TGTGCCACCAGTGACCCAACAGCGACCGGGGAGCTGTTTTTT. Protein: CATSDPTATGELFF.